This T cell receptor beta chain appears in the sequencing data of a study of T cell repertoires in cytomegalovirus infection. Study information: Use of recently identified HLA-C-restricted and well-studied HLA-B-restricted CMV epitopes was part of the study. It can be stated that public TCR beta signatures indicated CMV infection as well as a matching HLA type.

TCRdb independently ran MiXCR on the reads; one entry per CDR3 protein. The data hold some 120,000 distinct CDR3 sequences, with around 30% observed a single time. Study observations and caveats: Dominant in the ex vivo response were TCR beta clonotypes restricted by HLA-C and specific for CMV.

A word on this clonotype: Antigen specificity is unknown.

J lost 3 bases, V lost 4 bases, and 1 base had no gene match. CDR3 length: 14 residues. Per germline, CDR1 SNHLY and CDR2 FYNNEI. The V call is TRBV2, the J call TRBJ2-7; TRBD2 aligns across 12 bases. This TCR was recovered from a human donor in good health (CMV status not recorded). Some clones in this sample may be carry-over from other donors' samples. Sample: CD8+ T cells from cultured PBMCs, taken from culture after CMV antigen stimulation. CDR3 sequence reads: CASSASGGDYEQYF. The CDR3 DNA follows: TGTGCCAGCAGTGCTAGCGGGGGGGACTACGAGCAGTACTTC.